Shown below are 32 T cell receptor beta chains from a single sample sequenced in a study of blood T cell repertoires in COVID-19 (dated by TCRdb to between 2020 and 2021). Library method: the immunoSEQ multiplex PCR assay. TCRdb limited this immuneACCESS table to in-frame rearrangements with V and J called. A share of clones is missing; checked studies link under half to unresolved V genes, and the rest is unexplained. In this sample the table shows about 190,000 clones, about nine tenths of which occur a single time. The ten most abundant clones make up 6.7% of the sample. The sample was peripheral blood. All receptors come from a man aged 40-50 years with acute or convalescent COVID-19.

The chain joins TRBV5-1 to TRBJ1-1; 9 bases align to TRBD1. CDR1 SGHRS and CDR2 YFSETQ come from the germline V gene. Trimming removed 4 bases from V and 1 base from J; junction bases left unmatched: 2. The CDR3 runs to 14 residues. In DNA, the CDR3 is TGCGCCAGCAGCCCGGACAGGGGGAACACTGAAGCTTTCTTT. Translated: CASSPDRGNTEAFF.

The V and J genes are TRBV11-3 and TRBJ2-7; maybe TRBD2 (5 bases). V was trimmed by 5 bases and J by 2 bases, leaving 19 bases between them. The CDR3 has 16 residues. In germline, CDR1 is SGHNT, CDR2 YENEEA. CDR3 DNA sequence: TGTGCCAGCAGCCCAGCGACCCGGACTCCAACCTACGAGCAGTACTTC. Residues: CASSPATRTPTYEQYF.

The chain recombines TRBV7-2 with TRBJ2-3; D ambiguous. From germline, CDR1 is SGHTA and CDR2 FQGNSA. The ends were cut back, 2 bases at V and 2 bases at J, with 8 bases in the middle. The CDR3 runs 14 residues. In DNA form, the CDR3 reads TGTGCCAGCAGCTTAACCCGGGTCACAGATACGCAGTATTTT. Its translation: CASSLTRVTDTQYF.

The CDR3 region is CASTLAGIDTGELFF. The DNA for the CDR3 is TGTGCCAGTACTCTAGCGGGGATCGACACCGGGGAGCTGTTTTTT. V usage is TRBV19 and J usage is TRBJ2-2; TRBD2 aligns across 9 bases. J gave up 3 bases and V 7 bases, and 6 bases lay outside the gene matches. The germline gives CDR1 LNHDA, CDR2 SQIVND (reference sequence). The CDR3 runs 15 residues.

The rearrangement joins TRBV5-5 to TRBJ1-2; D is unresolved. Germline V lookup: CDR1 SGHKS, CDR2 YYEKEE (reference sequence). V lost 0 bases, J lost 8 bases, and 17 bases lay in between. The CDR3 extends over 15 amino acids. The CDR3 here is CASSLEGSISGGYTF. The CDR3 coding sequence is TGTGCCAGCAGCTTGGAGGGCAGCATTTCGGGGGGCTACACCTTC.

The V and J genes are TRBV4-1 and TRBJ2-7; 10 nucleotides align to TRBD1. Germline values: CDR1 MGHRA, CDR2 YSYEKL. This CDR3 region has 17 residues. V was clipped by 1 base and J by 1 base; unmatched bases: 7. The CDR3 coding sequence is TGCGCCAGCAGCCAAGGCTTTTCGGGACAGGGGTCCTACGAGCAGTACTTC. This gives the protein CASSQGFSGQGSYEQYF.

The gene calls are TRBV18 and TRBJ2-2; 11 bases map to TRBD2. The CDR3 spans 16 residues. Germline-derived CDR1 and CDR2 are KGHSH and LQKENI. V shed 2 bases, J shed 6 bases, and the junction held 5 bases outside the gene matches. The CDR3 protein is CASSPGTSGSPGELFF. Written as DNA, the CDR3 is TGTGCCAGCTCACCAGGGACTAGCGGTTCACCCGGGGAGCTGTTTTTT.

The rearrangement joins TRBV7-9 to TRBJ1-1; tentatively, D is TRBD1 (6 bases). V lost 0 bases, J lost 2 bases, and 7 bases lay in between. Germline CDR1 SEHNR, CDR2 FQNEAQ (reference sequence). The CDR3 contains 14 residues. The chain's CDR3 is CASSLARGNTEAFF. In DNA form, the CDR3 reads TGTGCCAGCAGCTTAGCCAGGGGCAACACTGAAGCTTTCTTT. The full variable domain, in which reference TRBV7-9 and TRBJ1-1 provide the parts outside the CDR3, is DTGVSQNPRHKITKRGQNVTFRCDPISEHNRLYWYRQTLGQGPEFLTYFQNEAQLEKSRLLSDRFSAERPKGSFSTLEIQRTEQGDSAMYLCASSLARGNTEAFFGQGTRLTVV.

J is TRBJ1-2 and V is TRBV15; D is possibly TRBD1 (5 bases). The germline V gene has CDR1 LNHNV and CDR2 YYDKDF (reference sequence). Deletions cut 1 base from V and 5 bases from J, with 11 bases between. The CDR3 is 14 amino acids. CDR3 nucleotide sequence: TGTGCCACCAGCAGAGCCGGGACTGAGTATGGCTACACCTTC. It codes for CATSRAGTEYGYTF.

V usage is TRBV18 and J usage is TRBJ1-1, with 9 bases fitting TRBD1. The CDR3 is 14 amino acids. Germline lookup yields CDR1 KGHSH and CDR2 LQKENI. With V trimmed by 3 bases and J by 10 bases, 9 bases remained unmatched. The DNA of the CDR3 is TGTGCCAGCTCACCGAACAGGGGGCATGAGGGAGCTTTCTTT. Amino acid sequence: CASSPNRGHEGAFF.

This sequence joins TRBV5-1 and TRBJ2-7, with a possible D match to TRBD1 (5 bases). The germline V gene encodes CDR1 SGHRS and CDR2 YFSETQ. Trimming removed 0 bases at V and 9 bases at J, with 16 bases between. This CDR3 spans 14 amino acids. The CDR3 loop is CASSLGAGRNLQYF. For the CDR3, the DNA is TGCGCCAGCAGCTTGGGAGCAGGGCGGAATCTGCAGTACTTC.

The chain joins TRBV24-1 to TRBJ1-1, with a weak D call TRBD1 (6 bases). The length of the CDR3 is 20 residues. In germline, CDR1 is KGHDR, CDR2 SFDVKD. V dropped 1 base and J dropped 3 bases, with 26 bases sitting between them. The CDR3 protein is CATSDFLQGRVTGWHTEAFF. DNA for the CDR3: TGTGCCACCAGTGATTTCCTTCAGGGTAGGGTCACAGGGTGGCACACTGAAGCTTTCTTT.

This chain uses TRBV18 with TRBJ2-3; 13 bases align to TRBD2. V gave up 3 bases and J gave up 3 bases; unmatched junction bases: 12. From germline, CDR1 is KGHSH and CDR2 LQKENI. The CDR3 loop spans 19 amino acids. Written as DNA, the CDR3 is TGTGCCAGCTCACCTGCCGGACTAGCGGGGGTAAAGAGAACAGATACGCAGTATTTT. It yields the protein CASSPAGLAGVKRTDTQYF.

This chain connects TRBV18 to TRBJ2-5; 9 bases map to TRBD1. Trimming took 3 bases from V and 5 from J; bases not matched to a gene: 7. Germline V lookup: CDR1 KGHSH, CDR2 LQKENI. The CDR3 spans 15 residues. In DNA, the CDR3 is TGTGCCAGCTCACCTCCGGGACAGGGACGGGAGACCCAGTACTTC. This codes for CASSPPGQGRETQYF.

This chain connects TRBV6-6 to TRBJ1-3; D might be TRBD1 (6 bases). The V gene lost 4 bases and the J gene lost 0 bases, with 7 bases spanning the gap. The CDR3 runs 14 residues. The germline V gene has CDR1 MNHNY and CDR2 SVGAGI (reference sequence). CDR3: CASSSDSSGNTIYF. DNA of the CDR3: TGTGCCAGCAGTTCGGACAGCTCTGGAAACACCATATATTTT.

There are a few counts of this clone. The genes are TRBV7-9 and TRBJ1-1; maybe TRBD1 (6 bases). CDR1 SEHNR and CDR2 FQNEAQ come from the germline V gene (reference sequence). V lost 2 bases to trimming and J lost 1 base, with 8 bases between them. The CDR3 runs to 14 residues. The CDR3 nucleotides are TGTGCCAGCAGCTTATGGACAGAGAACACTGAAGCTTTCTTT. Translating gives CASSLWTENTEAFF.

The chain is built from TRBV5-1 and TRBJ1-1, with D possibly TRBD1 on 6 matching bases. V was trimmed by 4 bases and J by 0 bases, leaving 13 bases between them. CDR3 length equals 15 residues. Germline V gene lookup returns CDR1 SGHRS and CDR2 YFSETQ. This CDR3 is CASSRWGQMNTEAFF. In nucleotides, the CDR3 is TGCGCCAGCAGCCGCTGGGGGCAGATGAACACTGAAGCTTTCTTT.

The chain uses TRBV11-3 and TRBJ2-2; D gene uncertain. V was shortened by 5 bases and J by 2 bases, with 9 bases between the two germline ends. The germline V gene has CDR1 SGHNT and CDR2 YENEEA. This CDR3 is 14 amino acids long. Written as DNA, the CDR3 is TGTGCCAGCAGCCCTATGATAAACACCGGGGAGCTGTTTTTT. Its protein is CASSPMINTGELFF.

The V and J genes are TRBV7-8 and TRBJ2-1, with D perhaps TRBD1 (7 bases). The CDR3 covers 16 residues. CDR1 SGHVS and CDR2 FQNEAQ come from the germline V gene. Trimming stripped 5 bases from V and 7 bases from J, with 21 bases between. The DNA for the CDR3 is TGTGCCAGCAGCCACCCCGAGGGGGCGGGGAGAAATGAGCAGTTCTTC. The encoded protein is CASSHPEGAGRNEQFF.

This clone was counted a single time. The CDR3 sequence: CASSLQGPQGEQYF. CDR3 bases: TGCGCCAGCAGCTTACAGGGACCCCAGGGAGAGCAGTACTTC. The V and J genes are TRBV5-1 and TRBJ2-7; D is perhaps TRBD1 (6 bases). Germline V gene sequence: CDR1 SGHRS, CDR2 YFSETQ. V lost 2 bases and J lost 7, with 16 bases in between. This CDR3 has 14 residues. Supplemented by reference TRBV5-1 and TRBJ2-7, the full variable domain reads KAGVTQTPRYLIKTRGQQVTLSCSPISGHRSVSWYQQTPGQGLQFLFEYFSETQRNKGNFPGRFSGRQFSNSRSEMNVSTLELGDSALYLCASSLQGPQGEQYFGPGTRLTVT.

V and J are TRBV6-5 and TRBJ1-2; perhaps TRBD1 as D (6 bases). Germline CDR1 is MNHEY and CDR2 is SVGAGI. The ends were cut back, 6 bases at V and 4 bases at J, with 12 bases in the middle. The CDR3 contains 13 residues. CDR3 sequence reads: CASSFDRTYGYTF. The CDR3 bases are TGTGCCAGCAGCTTCGACAGGACCTATGGCTACACCTTC.

The rearrangement joins TRBV12-3 or TRBV12-4 to TRBJ2-7; no reliable D call. The CDR3 covers 13 residues. The V end lost 1 base, the J end lost 2 bases, and 6 bases lay between the germline ends. The CDR3 DNA is TGTGCCAGCAGTTTAGGGCCACCCTACGAGCAGTACTTC. Protein sequence: CASSLGPPYEQYF.

The rearrangement joins TRBV10-1 to TRBJ2-1; 8 nucleotides align to TRBD2. CDR1 WNHNN and CDR2 SYGVQD come from the germline V gene (reference sequence). V shed 6 bases, J shed 5 bases, and the junction held 6 bases outside the gene matches. The CDR3 spans 14 residues. In nucleotides, the CDR3 is TGCGCCAGCAGCAAGCGGGGGATGGACAATGAGCAGTTCTTC. Its translation is CASSKRGMDNEQFF.

V gene TRBV9 combines with J gene TRBJ2-7; 8 nucleotides match TRBD1. CDR1 and CDR2 from the germline V gene are SGDLS and YYNGEE. V trimming: 4 bases; J trimming: 1 base; junction bases outside the gene matches: 4. The CDR3 has 14 residues. The CDR3 region has the DNA TGTGCCAGCAGCCCATGGACAGGGTCCTACGAGCAGTACTTC. Translation gives CASSPWTGSYEQYF.

The chain has TRBV12-3 or TRBV12-4 and TRBJ1-2; D possibly corresponds to TRBD1 (6 bases). Trimming removed 6 bases from V and 2 bases from J, with 10 bases in between. The CDR3 is made up of 13 amino acids. The chain's CDR3 is CASSLTGNYGYTF. The CDR3 DNA reads TGTGCCAGCAGCTTAACAGGGAACTATGGCTACACCTTC.

This sequence joins TRBV5-1 and TRBJ2-5; TRBD2 agrees at 14 bases. The CDR3 runs 18 residues. The V segment lost 4 bases and the J segment 2 bases; nucleotides outside the gene matches: 10. Germline assignment: CDR1 SGHRS and CDR2 YFSETQ. As DNA, the CDR3 is TGCGCCAGCAGCCCTGGACTAGCGGGGGGCAACTATCAAGAGACCCAGTACTTC. As protein: CASSPGLAGGNYQETQYF.

This rearrangement joins TRBV29-1 to TRBJ1-4; D possibly corresponds to TRBD1 (5 bases). CDR3 size: 14 residues. Germline V gene sequence: CDR1 SQVTM, CDR2 ANQGSEA. V was shortened by 7 bases and J by 7 bases, with 19 bases between the two germline ends. CDR3 sequence reads: CSGTMGVGGEKLFF. The DNA for the CDR3 is TGCAGCGGGACGATGGGGGTCGGGGGTGAAAAACTGTTTTTT.

V usage is TRBV6-5 and J usage is TRBJ1-5; TRBD1 might be the D (5 bases). Deletions cut 8 bases from V and 2 bases from J, with 13 bases between. Germline V gives CDR1 MNHEY, CDR2 SVGAGI. The CDR3 runs to 14 residues. CDR3 sequence reads: CASRNTGGNQPQHF. In DNA form, the CDR3 reads TGTGCCAGCCGAAACACAGGCGGCAATCAGCCCCAGCATTTT.

The rearrangement links TRBV6-6 to TRBJ2-2, with a possible D match to TRBD1 (7 bases). V was shortened by 6 bases and J by 5 bases, with 28 bases between the two germline ends. Germline loops: CDR1 MNHNY, CDR2 SVGAGI (reference sequence). This CDR3 contains 19 residues. The CDR3 is CASSRQGVFPGVGTGELFF. The CDR3 coding sequence is TGTGCCAGCAGCCGACAGGGTGTATTTCCGGGAGTGGGTACCGGGGAGCTGTTTTTT.

V gene TRBV28 combines with J gene TRBJ1-5; 9 nucleotides align to TRBD1. V trimming: 5 bases; J trimming: 6 bases; junction bases outside the gene matches: 8. Germline CDR1 reads MDHEN; CDR2 reads SYDVKM. The CDR3 has 15 amino acids. The chain's CDR3 is CASSRLQGAGQPQHF. CDR3 coding DNA: TGTGCCAGCAGTCGATTACAGGGGGCAGGTCAGCCCCAGCATTTT.

The chain links TRBV7-9 to TRBJ2-3; 10 bases align to TRBD2. The CDR3 has 15 amino acids. Germline-derived CDR1 and CDR2 are SEHNR and FQNEAQ (reference sequence). Trimming cost V 6 bases and J 4 bases; bases outside gene matches: 7. The DNA of the CDR3 is TGTGCCAGCAGACCGAATCTAGCGGGGGCAGATACGCAGTATTTT. Residues: CASRPNLAGADTQYF.

This clone was seen a single time. This chain joins TRBV4-2 and TRBJ2-5; 8 nucleotides agree with TRBD1. V dropped 4 bases and J dropped 3; count of bases not matched to a gene: 7. Germline V gene sequence: CDR1 LGHNA, CDR2 YNFKEQ. The CDR3 loop spans 15 amino acids. The CDR3 spells CASSPGGGKEETQYF. The CDR3 region has the DNA TGTGCCAGCAGCCCAGGGGGCGGTAAAGAAGAGACCCAGTACTTC.